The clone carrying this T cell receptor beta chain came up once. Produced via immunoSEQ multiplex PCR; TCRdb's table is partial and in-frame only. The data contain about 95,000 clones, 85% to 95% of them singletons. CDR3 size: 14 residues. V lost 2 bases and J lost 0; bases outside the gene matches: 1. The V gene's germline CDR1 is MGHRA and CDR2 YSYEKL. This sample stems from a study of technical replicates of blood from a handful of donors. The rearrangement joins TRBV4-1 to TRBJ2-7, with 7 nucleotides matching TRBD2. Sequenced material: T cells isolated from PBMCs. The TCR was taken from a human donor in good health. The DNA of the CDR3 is TGCGCCAGCAGCCAATCGGGAGGCTCCTACGAGCAGTACTTC. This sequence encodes CASSQSGGSYEQYF.